These 8 T cell receptor beta chains came from one sample sequenced in a study of blood T cell repertoires in COVID-19. Method: immunoSEQ multiplex PCR; TCRdb's copy keeps in-frame clones and lacks some. Seen here are some 180,000 clones, about 80% observed once, and the top ten hold around 14%. Sequencing used PBMCs or T cells enriched from blood (not recorded which). The receptors come from a man between 60 and 75 years old who had been exposed to COVID-19.

V and J are TRBV24-1 and TRBJ2-1; D is perhaps TRBD1 (7 bases). The V gene's germline CDR1 is KGHDR and CDR2 SFDVKD. Trimming took 1 base from V and 12 from J, leaving 12 bases between them. The CDR3 is made up of 13 amino acids. The CDR3 nucleotides read TGTGCCACCAGTGATTTTCAGGGGGGACGGCAGTTCTTC. It yields the protein CATSDFQGGRQFF.

This chain joins TRBV4-3 and TRBJ2-7; perhaps TRBD1 as D (6 bases). Germline loops: CDR1 LGHNA, CDR2 YSLEER. The CDR3 loop spans 15 amino acids. V dropped 3 bases and J dropped 3 bases, with 15 bases sitting between them. This CDR3 is CASSQGLGASYEQYF. The CDR3 bases are TGCGCCAGCAGCCAGGGGTTGGGGGCTAGCTACGAGCAGTACTTC.

V is TRBV10-3 and J is TRBJ1-5, with D perhaps matching TRBD1 (5 bases). Trimming took 6 bases from V and 3 from J, leaving 15 bases between them. CDR1 and CDR2 (germline): ENHRY, SYGVKD. This CDR3 has 15 amino acids. The CDR3 is CAIRQGGGDNQPQHF. Here the CDR3 DNA reads TGTGCCATCAGGCAGGGAGGCGGGGACAATCAGCCCCAGCATTTT.

This rearrangement joins TRBV6-5 to TRBJ2-3, with D perhaps matching TRBD1 (6 bases). Between the trimmed V and J ends, which lost 6 bases and 10 bases, there was a span of 23 bases. The CDR3 extends over 15 amino acids. The V gene's germline CDR1 is MNHEY and CDR2 SVGAGI. CDR3 sequence (DNA): TGTGCCAGCAGGATACAGGGTGGCCCCTCCGGTGCGCAGTATTTT. This codes for CASRIQGGPSGAQYF.

The J gene is TRBJ2-1, the V gene TRBV9; TRBD2 aligns across 14 bases. This CDR3 has 20 amino acids. Germline assignment: CDR1 SGDLS and CDR2 YYNGEE. J lost 7 bases, V lost 3 bases, and 18 bases had no gene match. CDR3 residues: CASSELGQRLAGGPGNEQFF. CDR3 nucleotides: TGTGCCAGCAGCGAACTGGGACAGAGACTAGCGGGAGGGCCGGGGAATGAGCAGTTCTTC.

The V call is TRBV7-2, the J call TRBJ2-1, with 8 positions matching TRBD2. The CDR3 has 15 residues. In germline, CDR1 is SGHTA, CDR2 FQGNSA. V shed 0 bases and J 3 bases; nucleotides not matched to a gene: 1. CDR3 sequence: CASSLAAGGYNEQFF. The CDR3 DNA sequence: TGTGCCAGCAGCTTAGCGGCGGGAGGCTACAATGAGCAGTTCTTC.

The chain carries TRBV30 and TRBJ1-1, with D perhaps matching TRBD1 (5 bases). Germline V gene lookup returns CDR1 GTSNPN and CDR2 SVGIG (reference sequence). V gave up 2 bases and J gave up 3 bases, with 10 bases separating them. The CDR3 has 13 amino acids. The CDR3 coding sequence is TGTGCCTGGAGTAAGGGGTCCTACACTGAAGCTTTCTTT. This translates into CAWSKGSYTEAFF.

The rearrangement links TRBV29-1 to TRBJ1-2; D is unresolved. V was clipped by 3 bases and J by 2 bases, with 7 bases between them. Germline values: CDR1 SQVTM, CDR2 ANQGSEA. This CDR3 has 12 residues. The DNA for the CDR3 is TGCAGCGTTGATGTCGGGAACTATGGCTACACCTTC. Its protein is CSVDVGNYGYTF.